The rows below give T cell receptor beta chains drawn from one sample of a study of blood T cell repertoires in COVID-19. Clones were sequenced by immunoSEQ multiplex PCR, and TCRdb holds only the in-frame ones, with some missing. The table has roughly 240,000 clones, about 82% seen once. The sequenced sample was peripheral blood. The source of these receptors is a woman at least 80 years old with COVID-19, enrolled during active disease. CDR3s include the opening cysteine and the closing phenylalanine or tryptophan. D genes are given only for firm matches. Where a row states a size, it is once, few, many or the class of an expanded clone; other rows omit it.

TRBJ2-5	TRBV6-5	TRBD2	-	CGTRGYQETQYF	TGTGGAACGCGGGGGTACCAAGAGACCCAGTACTTC
TRBJ2-7	TRBV11-2	-	-	CASSSGERQYF	TGTGCCAGCAGCTCTGGGGAGCGACAGTACTTC
TRBJ2-7	TRBV6-6	-	once	CASSDGQYGSYEQYF	TGTGCCAGCAGCGACGGACAGTACGGTTCCTACGAGCAGTACTTC
TRBJ2-3	TRBV2	TRBD1	-	CASSDAGTGIYTQYF	TGTGCCAGCAGTGATGCCGGGACAGGGATTTATACGCAGTATTTT
TRBJ1-5	TRBV7-2	TRBD1	-	CASSPGGGSNQPQHF	TGTGCCAGCAGCCCAGGGGGCGGAAGCAATCAGCCCCAGCATTTT
TRBJ1-1	TRBV7-9	-	once	CASSPTGQTNTEAFF	TGTGCCAGCAGTCCTACTGGACAGACGAACACTGAAGCTTTCTTT
TRBJ1-2	TRBV14	-	-	CASSQYRVQGYTF	TGTGCCAGCAGCCAATACAGGGTGCAGGGCTACACCTTC
TRBJ1-3	TRBV23-1	TRBD1	-	CASSQWGQGKTCSGNTIYF	TGCGCCAGCAGTCAATGGGGACAGGGCAAGACCTGCTCTGGAAACACCATATATTTT
TRBJ1-2	TRBV20-1	-	-	CSASVYNYGYTF	TGCAGTGCTAGTGTCTATAACTATGGCTACACCTTC
TRBJ1-1	TRBV5-1	-	-	CASSPGQRMLNTEAFF	TGCGCCAGCAGCCCTGGACAGAGAATGTTGAACACTGAAGCTTTCTTT
TRBJ2-2	TRBV7-2	TRBD1	-	CASSSGQGITGELFF	TGTGCCAGCAGCTCCGGACAGGGGATCACCGGGGAGCTGTTTTTT
TRBJ1-5	TRBV28	-	once	CASSFWRQKDQPQHF	TGTGCCAGCAGTTTTTGGCGACAGAAAGATCAGCCCCAGCATTTT
TRBJ1-1	TRBV5-1	TRBD1	-	CASSLGDRDVTEAFF	TGCGCCAGCAGCTTGGGGGACAGGGACGTTACTGAAGCTTTCTTT
TRBJ1-4	TRBV28	-	once	CASNGGSEKLFF	TGTGCCAGCAACGGGGGTTCTGAAAAACTGTTTTTT
TRBJ1-2	TRBV18	-	-	CASSPLQGSNGYTF	TGTGCCAGCTCACCCCTTCAGGGAAGTAATGGCTACACCTTC
TRBJ2-3	TRBV10-3	TRBD2	-	CATQLLAGGSDTQYF	TGTGCCACCCAGTTACTAGCGGGGGGTTCAGATACGCAGTATTTT
TRBJ1-2	TRBV6-5	-	-	CASSYWQGGNYGYTF	TGTGCCAGCAGTTACTGGCAGGGCGGTAACTATGGCTACACCTTC
TRBJ1-6	TRBV6-5	-	-	CASWNRMNSPLHF	TGTGCCAGCTGGAACAGGATGAATTCACCCCTCCACTTT
TRBJ2-5	TRBV19	-	-	CASSILGSQETQYF	TGTGCCAGTAGTATCCTGGGCAGCCAAGAGACCCAGTACTTC
TRBJ2-5	TRBV7-9	TRBD1	-	CASSTGNQETQYF	TGTGCCAGCTCGACAGGGAACCAAGAGACCCAGTACTTC
TRBJ1-3	TRBV7-6	-	few	CASSLSTESSGNTIYF	TGTGCCAGCAGCCTCTCGACAGAAAGCTCTGGAAACACCATATATTTT
TRBJ2-1	TRBV5-1	TRBD1	-	CASSQMTGVGHNEQFF	TGCGCCAGCAGCCAAATGACAGGGGTAGGCCACAATGAGCAGTTCTTC
TRBJ1-5	TRBV19	-	-	CASGEGFNQPQHF	TGTGCCAGTGGCGAGGGATTCAATCAGCCCCAGCATTTT
TRBJ1-5	TRBV5-1	-	-	CASSLAGNSNQPQHF	TGCGCCAGCAGCTTGGCGGGTAATAGCAATCAGCCCCAGCATTTT
TRBJ1-2	TRBV6-1	-	-	CASSGSAGQLNYGYTF	TGTGCCAGCAGTGGGTCGGCCGGACAGCTAAACTATGGCTACACCTTC
TRBJ1-3	TRBV5-6	-	-	CASSLGETGNTIYF	TGTGCCAGCAGCTTAGGGGAAACTGGAAACACCATATATTTT
TRBJ1-1	TRBV11-2	-	-	CASSFQGGSTEAFF	TGTGCCAGCAGCTTCCAGGGAGGGAGCACTGAAGCTTTCTTT
TRBJ1-2	TRBV7-9	-	-	CASSLKLNYGYTF	TGTGCCAGCAGCTTAAAGCTGAACTATGGCTACACCTTC
TRBJ1-6	TRBV6-5	TRBD1	-	CATAAGTGGSPLHF	TGTGCCACCGCGGCCGGGACAGGGGGCTCACCCCTCCACTTT
TRBJ1-2	TRBV5-1	-	-	CASSSTGLGNYGYTF	TGCGCCAGCAGCTCAACAGGCTTGGGCAACTATGGCTACACCTTC
TRBJ1-3	TRBV7-3	TRBD1	-	CASSLKRGLSGNTIYF	TGTGCCAGCAGCTTAAAAAGGGGGCTCTCTGGAAACACCATATATTTT
TRBJ1-6	TRBV11-2	TRBD1	-	CASSPRTGSSYNSPLHF	TGTGCCAGCAGCCCTCGGACAGGTAGCTCCTATAATTCACCCCTCCACTTT
TRBJ1-3	TRBV6-6	-	-	CASSKGVAGNTIYF	TGTGCCAGCAGTAAGGGGGTCGCAGGAAACACCATATATTTT
TRBJ1-5	TRBV18	TRBD1	-	CASSPIPGQGGLNQPQHF	TGTGCCAGCTCACCGATACCGGGACAGGGAGGCCTTAATCAGCCCCAGCATTTT
TRBJ2-6	TRBV3-1/TRBV3-2	-	-	CASSYSGANVLTF	TGTGCCAGCAGCTACTCTGGGGCCAACGTCCTGACTTTC
TRBJ1-2	TRBV9	-	-	CASSVAAGGNYGYTF	TGTGCCAGCAGCGTAGCTGCGGGGGGAAACTATGGCTACACCTTC
TRBJ1-3	TRBV6-5	TRBD1	-	CASTMAGQGGNTIYF	TGTGCCAGCACCATGGCAGGACAGGGAGGAAACACCATATATTTT